Following are 17 T cell receptor beta chains from one sample sequenced in a study of blood T cell repertoires in COVID-19. Assay used: immunoSEQ multiplex PCR; TCRdb lists only in-frame clones, some missing. This sample carries about 260,000 clones, around 90% of them seen once, and the ten largest clones take around 9.6%. Sequences were obtained from peripheral blood. The receptor source for this set is a woman aged 70-85 years with COVID-19, enrolled during active disease.

Only one count was recorded for this clone. This rearrangement joins TRBV6-5 to TRBJ2-7, with 11 positions matching TRBD2. Germline CDR1 and CDR2: MNHEY and SVGAGI. CDR3 length equals 16 residues. Losses at the gene ends were 6 bases for V and 2 bases for J; bases not matched to a gene: 9. CDR3 residues: CASSYTRLAGTYEQYF. As DNA, the CDR3 is TGTGCCAGCAGCTACACAAGACTAGCGGGGACCTACGAGCAGTACTTC.

This clone has more than one count but fewer than ten. V and J are TRBV28 and TRBJ1-5; maybe TRBD1 (5 bases). The CDR3 is 16 residues long. V lost 6 bases, J lost 1 base, and 16 bases lay in between. Germline V lookup: CDR1 MDHEN, CDR2 SYDVKM. CDR3 residues: CASSPPFGGSNQPQHF. The CDR3 bases are TGTGCCAGCAGCCCCCCCTTCGGGGGGAGCAATCAGCCCCAGCATTTT.

The V and J genes are TRBV6-2 or TRBV6-3 and TRBJ2-3, with a tentative D call TRBD2 (6 bases). Germline V gene data show CDR1 as MNHEY and CDR2 as SVGEGT. Trimming took off 4 bases at V and 1 base at J, with 21 bases between the two ends. The CDR3 sequence is 18 residues long. The CDR3: CASSSAGLGGMRTDTQYF. The DNA of the CDR3 is TGTGCCAGCAGTTCCGCAGGGCTTGGCGGGATGCGCACAGATACGCAGTATTTT.

The chain links TRBV5-1 to TRBJ1-1; the match to TRBD1 covers 8 bases. The V segment lost 2 bases and the J segment 7 bases; nucleotides outside the gene matches: 4. The CDR3 covers 13 residues. Germline CDR1 SGHRS, CDR2 YFSETQ. The CDR3 reads CASSFSGTGEAFF. The CDR3 nucleotides read TGCGCCAGCAGCTTTTCCGGGACAGGTGAAGCTTTCTTT. The whole variable domain, filled in from reference TRBV5-1 and TRBJ1-1, reads KAGVTQTPRYLIKTRGQQVTLSCSPISGHRSVSWYQQTPGQGLQFLFEYFSETQRNKGNFPGRFSGRQFSNSRSEMNVSTLELGDSALYLCASSFSGTGEAFFGQGTRLTVV.

This sequence joins TRBV24-1 and TRBJ1-1; D remains unclear. Germline V gene data show CDR1 as KGHDR and CDR2 as SFDVKD. This CDR3 spans 13 amino acids. Deletions cut 7 bases from V and 1 base from J, with 9 bases between. The CDR3: CATRRLANTEAFF. CDR3 sequence (DNA): TGTGCCACCAGGCGGTTGGCGAACACTGAAGCTTTCTTT.

The genes are TRBV5-6 and TRBJ1-6, with 7 bases fitting TRBD1. The CDR3 loop spans 16 amino acids. The V and J ends lost 2 bases and 2 bases, in that order; junction bases with no gene match: 4. Per germline, CDR1 SGHDT and CDR2 YYEEEE. CDR3 DNA: TGTGCCAGCAGCTTAAACAGGGGAACCTATAATTCACCCCTCCACTTT. Encoded protein: CASSLNRGTYNSPLHF.

The chain couples TRBV5-1 to TRBJ2-5; tentatively, D is TRBD2 (5 bases). Trimming removed 4 bases at V and 2 bases at J, with 15 bases between. Germline values: CDR1 SGHRS, CDR2 YFSETQ. The CDR3 runs 15 residues. The CDR3 is CASSPYRRGQETQYF. The CDR3 coding sequence is TGCGCCAGCAGCCCCTACCGGAGAGGGCAAGAGACCCAGTACTTC.

CDR3 region: CASSGQGLETQYF. The CDR3 region has the DNA TGTGCCAGCAGTGGACAGGGGCTTGAGACCCAGTACTTC. This chain joins TRBV2 and TRBJ2-5; 8 bases are a match to TRBD1. Per the germline V gene, CDR1 is SNHLY and CDR2 is FYNNEI. With V trimmed by 4 bases and J by 5 bases, 3 bases remained unmatched. The CDR3 has 13 residues.

The chain is built from TRBV20-1 and TRBJ2-5; no reliable D call. V was trimmed by 4 bases and J by 5 bases, leaving 8 bases between them. Germline assignment: CDR1 DFQATT and CDR2 SNEGSKA (reference sequence). CDR3 length: 11 amino acids. As DNA, the CDR3 is TGCAGTGCTAACAAAGTGGAGACCCAGTACTTC. This codes for CSANKVETQYF.

In DNA form, the CDR3 reads TGCGCCAGCAGCCATGACTCCGCAGGGGATGAGCAGTTCTTC. This translates into CASSHDSAGDEQFF. V gene TRBV4-1 combines with J gene TRBJ2-1, with a possible D match to TRBD1 (6 bases). This CDR3 is built from 14 residues. CDR1 MGHRA and CDR2 YSYEKL come from the germline V gene. The V end was cut by 3 bases, the J end by 8 bases, with 14 bases between.

This chain links TRBV7-2 with TRBJ1-4; possible D gene TRBD1, 5 bases. Germline CDR1 is SGHTA and CDR2 is FQGNSA. The CDR3 contains 15 residues. V lost 6 bases and J lost 0, with 11 bases in between. Written as DNA, the CDR3 is TGTGCCAGCAGGGGGAGGGGCCCAACTAATGAAAAACTGTTTTTT. It codes for CASRGRGPTNEKLFF.

V usage is TRBV5-1 and J usage is TRBJ2-7, with TRBD2 identical over 9 bases. Germline loops: CDR1 SGHRS, CDR2 YFSETQ. The CDR3 is 15 amino acids. V dropped 3 bases and J dropped 6; count of bases not matched to a gene: 10. CDR3 bases: TGCGCCAGCAGCTGGGGGGTAGCGGGAGCTCGCGAGCAGTACTTC. Its translation is CASSWGVAGAREQYF.

The chain has TRBV7-9 and TRBJ2-5; 10 positions agree with TRBD1. CDR3 size: 14 residues. The V gene end was trimmed by 4 bases and the J gene end by 4 bases; junction bases not matched to a gene: 3. CDR1 SEHNR and CDR2 FQNEAQ come from the germline V gene (reference sequence). CDR3 nucleotides: TGTGCCAGCAGCTCAGGGACAGGGGTAGAGACCCAGTACTTC. This encodes CASSSGTGVETQYF.

The genes are TRBV6-6 and TRBJ2-7; 13 positions agree with TRBD2. The CDR3 consists of 17 residues. Trimming cost V 5 bases and J 5 bases; bases outside gene matches: 12. Germline V lookup: CDR1 MNHNY, CDR2 SVGAGI (reference sequence). The CDR3 loop reads CASSPRTSGRVLHEQYF. For the CDR3, the DNA is TGTGCCAGCAGTCCCCGGACTAGCGGGAGAGTGTTGCACGAGCAGTACTTC.

The rearrangement links TRBV9 to TRBJ1-2; 7 bases are a match to TRBD1. V lost 0 bases and J lost 0; bases outside the gene matches: 2. The CDR3 has 15 amino acids. The germline V gene encodes CDR1 SGDLS and CDR2 YYNGEE. The CDR3 protein is CASSVGGTANYGYTF. The CDR3 DNA is TGTGCCAGCAGCGTAGGAGGGACAGCTAACTATGGCTACACCTTC.

This chain links TRBV30 with TRBJ2-7, with a possible D match to TRBD1 (6 bases). Germline CDR1 reads GTSNPN; CDR2 reads SVGIG (reference sequence). The CDR3 has 15 residues. The V end lost 3 bases, the J end lost 2 bases, and 17 bases lay between the germline ends. CDR3 nucleotide sequence: TGTGCCTGGAGCCCCCCCCGGACAGACGCCTACGAGCAGTACTTC. It encodes CAWSPPRTDAYEQYF. Full variable domain (remainder filled in from reference TRBV30 and TRBJ2-7): SQTIHQWPATLVQPVGSPLSLECTVEGTSNPNLYWYRQAAGRGLQLLFYSVGIGQISSEVPQNLSASRPQDRQFILSSKKLLLSDSGFYLCAWSPPRTDAYEQYFGPGTRLTVT.

This chain joins TRBV27 and TRBJ2-7; no clear D. Germline V CDR1 and CDR2: MNHEY, SMNVEV (reference sequence). This CDR3 is 11 amino acids long. Deletions cut 5 bases from V and 3 bases from J, with 5 bases between. The CDR3 DNA reads TGTGCCAGCAGTCCCTACTACGAGCAGTACTTC. Translation: CASSPYYEQYF.